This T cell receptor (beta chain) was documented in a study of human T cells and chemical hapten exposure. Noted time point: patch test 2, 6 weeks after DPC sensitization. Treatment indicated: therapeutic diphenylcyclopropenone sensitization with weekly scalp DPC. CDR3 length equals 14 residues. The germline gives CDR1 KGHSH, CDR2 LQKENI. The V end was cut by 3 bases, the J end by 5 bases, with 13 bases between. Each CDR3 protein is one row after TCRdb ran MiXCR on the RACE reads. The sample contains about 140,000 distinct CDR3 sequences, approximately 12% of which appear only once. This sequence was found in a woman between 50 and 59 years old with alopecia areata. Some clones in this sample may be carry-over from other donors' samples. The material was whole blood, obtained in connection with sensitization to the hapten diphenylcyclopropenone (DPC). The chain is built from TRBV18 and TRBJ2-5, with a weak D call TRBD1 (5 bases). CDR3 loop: CASSPPGLRETQYF. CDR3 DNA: TGTGCCAGCTCACCTCCAGGGTTGCGGGAGACCCAGTACTTC.